These 3 T cell receptor beta chains originate from one sample sequenced in a study of human T cells and chemical hapten exposure (dated by TCRdb to 2020 to 2022). The time point label corresponds to: patch test 1, 2 weeks after DPC sensitization. This sample's treatment or condition label indicates: therapeutic diphenylcyclopropenone sensitization with weekly scalp DPC. The library was built by means of RACE. The data were produced on a NextSeq 500. TCRdb reworked the public reads: Q25 trimming with fastp, MiXCR clone assembly, productive beta chains retained. Rows merge per CDR3 protein into single entries with the most common DNA and genes. This sample holds roughly 160,000 distinct CDR3 sequences; more than 12% were observed only once. Jointly, the top ten make up 1.7% of the sample. Sequenced material: whole blood, taken in connection with sensitization to the hapten diphenylcyclopropenone (DPC). Receptors were obtained from a woman aged 30 to 39 with alopecia areata. Some clones in this sample may be carry-over from other donors' samples.

The chain employs TRBV7-2 and TRBJ2-7; 10 bases agree with TRBD1. J gave up 0 bases and V 5 bases, and 7 bases lay outside the gene matches. The CDR3 contains 16 residues. CDR1 is SGHTA, CDR2 FQGNSA, per germline. CDR3 nucleotide sequence: TGTGCCAGCAGCGCGGGGACAGGGGCGTCCTCCTACGAGCAGTACTTC. As protein: CASSAGTGASSYEQYF.

V and J are TRBV4-2 and TRBJ2-1, with D unresolved. V gave up 5 bases and J gave up 0 bases, with 11 bases separating them. The CDR3 length is 15 residues. Germline CDR1 and CDR2: LGHNA and YNFKEQ. The chain's CDR3 is CASSITALSYNEQFF. The CDR3 nucleotides are TGTGCCAGCAGCATCACAGCCCTCTCCTACAATGAGCAGTTCTTC.

This clonotype has only a few counts. The chain recombines TRBV5-1 with TRBJ2-7; 7 nucleotides align to TRBD1. This CDR3 contains 14 residues. Looked up from germline, CDR1 is SGHRS and CDR2 is YFSETQ. The J segment lost 5 bases and the V segment lost 8 bases, leaving 13 bases of the junction unmatched. CDR3 sequence reads: CASWKGALGDEQYF. In nucleotides, the CDR3 is TGCGCCAGTTGGAAGGGGGCTTTAGGGGACGAGCAGTACTTC.